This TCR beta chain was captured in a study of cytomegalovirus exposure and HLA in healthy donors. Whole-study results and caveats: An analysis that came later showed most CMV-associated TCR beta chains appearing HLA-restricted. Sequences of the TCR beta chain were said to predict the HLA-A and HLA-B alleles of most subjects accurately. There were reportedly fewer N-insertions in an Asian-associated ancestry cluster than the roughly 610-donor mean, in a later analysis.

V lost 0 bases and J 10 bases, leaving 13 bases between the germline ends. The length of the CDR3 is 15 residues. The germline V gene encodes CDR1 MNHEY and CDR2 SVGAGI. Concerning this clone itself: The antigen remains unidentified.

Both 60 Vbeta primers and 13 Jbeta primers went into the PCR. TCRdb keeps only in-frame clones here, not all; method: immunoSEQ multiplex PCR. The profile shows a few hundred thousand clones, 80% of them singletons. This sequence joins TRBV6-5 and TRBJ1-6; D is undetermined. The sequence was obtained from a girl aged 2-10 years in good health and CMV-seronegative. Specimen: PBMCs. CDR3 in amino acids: CASSYSTPLLSPLHF. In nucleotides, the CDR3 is TGTGCCAGCAGTTACTCGACACCGCTGTTGTCACCCCTCCACTTT.